This entry lists 32 T cell receptor beta chains sequenced from one sample in a study of beta chain features in type 1 diabetes. The sequenced template was cDNA made from the entire isolated RNA. The repertoire was sequenced with immunoSEQ multiplex PCR; TCRdb's copy has only in-frame clones and lacks some. The sample lists hundreds of thousands of clones, about a sixth occurring once. The sample consisted of naive CD4+ T cells from blood. The receptors were sampled from a young man in good health.

The chain has TRBV7-3 and TRBJ2-1, with TRBD2 matching 13 bases. V shed 5 bases, J shed 6 bases, and the junction held 4 bases outside the gene matches. There are 15 residues in the CDR3. Germline CDR1 SGHTA, CDR2 FQGTGA. In DNA form, the CDR3 reads TGTGCCAGCAGCCAGGGACTAGCGGGGCGCAATGAGCAGTTCTTC. It is translated as CASSQGLAGRNEQFF.

The gene calls are TRBV4-3 and TRBJ2-2, with 9 positions matching TRBD1. The CDR3 spans 16 residues. Germline V CDR1 and CDR2: LGHNA, YSLEER. Trimming at V came to 1 base and at J to 0 bases, leaving 0 bases not matched to a gene. CDR3 DNA: TGCGCCAGCAGCCAAGGACAGGGGGCGAACACCGGGGAGCTGTTTTTT. It is translated as CASSQGQGANTGELFF.

In its sample, this clone was seen a few times. This chain links TRBV28 with TRBJ2-2, with 14 bases matching TRBD2. Germline V gives CDR1 MDHEN, CDR2 SYDVKM. This CDR3 is built from 18 residues. The V segment lost 5 bases and the J segment 2 bases; nucleotides outside the gene matches: 7. CDR3 sequence (DNA): TGTGCCAGCAGTCCGATGGGACTAGCGGGGGTAAACACCGGGGAGCTGTTTTTT. It is translated as CASSPMGLAGVNTGELFF. The complete variable domain, with remaining parts taken from reference TRBV28 and TRBJ2-2, reads DVKVTQSSRYLVKRTGEKVFLECVQDMDHENMFWYRQDPGLGLRLIYFSYDVKMKEKGDIPEGYSVSREKKERFSLILESASTNQTSMYLCASSPMGLAGVNTGELFFGEGSRLTVL.

This chain uses TRBV7-2 with TRBJ1-5; 9 positions agree with TRBD1. The germline gives CDR1 SGHTA, CDR2 FQGNSA. With V trimmed by 3 bases and J by 0 bases, 6 bases remained unmatched. This CDR3 has 17 residues. This chain's CDR3 is CASSFNRGPYSNQPQHF. CDR3 DNA: TGTGCCAGCAGCTTTAACAGGGGGCCTTATAGCAATCAGCCCCAGCATTTT.

This clone has more than one count but fewer than ten. This sequence joins TRBV9 and TRBJ2-7; D may be TRBD2 (6 bases). V shed 0 bases and J shed 4 bases, with 14 bases lying between them. Germline V gene sequence: CDR1 SGDLS, CDR2 YYNGEE. The CDR3 runs to 15 residues. CDR3: CASSVAPSVKYEQYF. CDR3 nucleotide sequence: TGTGCCAGCAGCGTAGCTCCTAGCGTAAAGTACGAGCAGTACTTC.

This clone was detected only a few times. V is TRBV7-3 and J is TRBJ2-5; D is possibly TRBD1 (5 bases). The CDR3 contains 19 residues. Germline values: CDR1 SGHTA, CDR2 FQGTGA. The germline V and J ends were trimmed by 5 bases and 5 bases, with 30 bases remaining between them. The chain's CDR3 is CASSPLGPRQSRLTETQYF. CDR3 DNA: TGTGCCAGCAGCCCTCTAGGGCCCAGACAGAGCCGACTTACGGAGACCCAGTACTTC.

A word on this clone: Germline and junction disagree at one end, which may indicate a read error. CDR3 in amino acids: CASSLEWGDRASHEQYF. The CDR3 coding sequence is TGTGCCAGCAGCTTAGAATGGGGGGACAGGGCCTCCCACGAGCAGTACTTC. The chain couples TRBV13 to TRBJ2-7; TRBD1 aligns across 9 bases. Germline CDR1 reads PRHDT; CDR2 reads FYEKMQ (reference sequence). The length of the CDR3 is 17 residues.

This clone has just a few counts. The V gene is TRBV28, the J gene TRBJ2-7; TRBD1 agrees at 8 bases. The trim removed 6 bases at V and 5 bases at J, leaving 6 bases unmatched. CDR3 size: 13 residues. CDR1 and CDR2 (germline): MDHEN, SYDVKM. CDR3 nucleotides: TGTGCCAGCAGGAAGGACAGGGTACACGAGCAGTACTTC. As protein: CASRKDRVHEQYF.

Note on this clone: Other DNA sequences in the same sample also yield this CDR3. The rearrangement joins TRBV14 to TRBJ2-7; D possibly corresponds to TRBD1 (7 bases). The germline V gene encodes CDR1 SGHDN and CDR2 FVKESK. Trimming stripped 1 base from V and 1 base from J, with 14 bases between. This CDR3 region has 16 residues. CDR3 sequence (DNA): TGTGCCAGCAGCCAAGTGAGGGGGCGGGAATCCTACGAGCAGTACTTC. Translating gives CASSQVRGRESYEQYF.

This clone was counted a few times. The V and J genes are TRBV15 and TRBJ2-5; D ambiguous. Germline V lookup: CDR1 LNHNV, CDR2 YYDKDF (reference sequence). This CDR3 is built from 14 residues. V was shortened by 2 bases and J by 5 bases, with 12 bases between the two germline ends. The CDR3, as DNA: TGTGCCACCAGCAGACAACAGAGAAGTGAGACCCAGTACTTC. Protein product: CATSRQQRSETQYF. The full variable domain, its missing parts supplied by reference TRBV15 and TRBJ2-5, is DAMVIQNPRYQVTQFGKPVTLSCSQTLNHNVMYWYQQKSSQAPKLLFHYYDKDFNNEADTPDNFQSRRPNTSFCFLDIRSPGLGDTAMYLCATSRQQRSETQYFGPGTRLLVL.

This clone was counted a few times. The chain carries TRBV5-1 and TRBJ2-1; TRBD1 aligns across 9 bases. The CDR3 extends over 17 amino acids. Germline values: CDR1 SGHRS, CDR2 YFSETQ. The V and J ends lost 2 bases and 4 bases, in that order; junction bases with no gene match: 10. This chain's CDR3 is CASSLQGADGKYNEQFF. CDR3 DNA: TGCGCCAGCAGCTTACAGGGGGCTGACGGGAAATACAATGAGCAGTTCTTC.

Comments on this clone: Other DNA sequences in this specimen translate into the identical CDR3. The genes are TRBV7-2 and TRBJ2-3; D may correspond to TRBD1 or TRBD2 (5 bases each). This CDR3 has 14 amino acids. Deletions cut 5 bases from V and 0 bases from J, with 9 bases between. The germline V gene encodes CDR1 SGHTA and CDR2 FQGNSA. The CDR3 here is CASSRGGSTDTQYF. The DNA for the CDR3 is TGTGCCAGCAGCCGGGGCGGAAGCACAGATACGCAGTATTTT.

This clone was found a few times. V usage is TRBV5-4 and J usage is TRBJ2-5; no definite D call. CDR1 is SGHNT and CDR2 is YYREEE in the germline V gene (reference sequence). V gave up 1 base and J gave up 3 bases, with 7 bases separating them. This CDR3 region has 13 residues. Here the CDR3 reads CASSLKGKETQYF. In DNA, the CDR3 is TGTGCCAGCAGCTTGAAAGGGAAAGAGACCCAGTACTTC.

This clone was detected a few times. The rearrangement joins TRBV7-2 to TRBJ1-6; perhaps TRBD1 as D (6 bases). Germline lookup yields CDR1 SGHTA and CDR2 FQGNSA. The CDR3 is 15 amino acids. The ends were cut back, 5 bases at V and 6 bases at J, with 14 bases in the middle. CDR3: CASSPFGGANSPLHF. Written as DNA, the CDR3 is TGTGCCAGCAGCCCCTTTGGGGGCGCTAATTCACCCCTCCACTTT.

This chain links TRBV28 with TRBJ2-7, with D uncertain. V gave up 2 bases and J gave up 2 bases, with 16 bases separating them. The CDR3 runs to 16 residues. Looked up from germline, CDR1 is MDHEN and CDR2 is SYDVKM. The CDR3 is CASSLAAVANAYEQYF. The CDR3 coding sequence is TGTGCCAGCAGTTTAGCGGCGGTGGCGAATGCCTACGAGCAGTACTTC.

The genes are TRBV6-6 and TRBJ1-5; 10 bases line up with TRBD1. This CDR3 is built from 14 residues. Trimming cost V 4 bases and J 6 bases; bases outside gene matches: 3. Germline loops: CDR1 MNHNY, CDR2 SVGAGI (reference sequence). The CDR3 DNA reads TGTGCCAGCAGTTTTGGACAGGGGGGTCAGCCCCAGCATTTT. It is translated as CASSFGQGGQPQHF.

V is TRBV7-9 and J is TRBJ2-7; 9 bases match TRBD1. Trimming cost V 4 bases and J 6 bases; bases outside gene matches: 4. Germline-derived CDR1 and CDR2 are SEHNR and FQNEAQ (reference sequence). The CDR3 length is 13 residues. Here the CDR3 reads CASSSGQGPEQYF. CDR3 bases: TGTGCCAGCAGCTCGGGACAGGGTCCCGAGCAGTACTTC.

J is TRBJ1-1 and V is TRBV7-9; D is perhaps TRBD1 (5 bases). The CDR3 extends over 14 amino acids. Germline V gene lookup returns CDR1 SEHNR and CDR2 FQNEAQ (reference sequence). V lost 3 bases and J lost 0, with 8 bases in between. Here the CDR3 reads CASSFQGVNTEAFF. DNA for the CDR3: TGTGCCAGCAGCTTCCAGGGAGTGAACACTGAAGCTTTCTTT.

This clone was recorded a few times. The identical CDR3 is also encoded by other nucleotide sequences in the sample. This rearrangement joins TRBV11-2 to TRBJ1-1; perhaps TRBD1 as D (5 bases). V was shortened by 5 bases and J by 0 bases, with 7 bases between the two germline ends. Per the germline V gene, CDR1 is SGHAT and CDR2 is FQNNGV. The CDR3 loop spans 13 amino acids. As DNA, the CDR3 is TGTGCCAGCAGCACAGGCCTGAACACTGAAGCTTTCTTT. Amino acids: CASSTGLNTEAFF.

V is TRBV18 and J is TRBJ2-6; D unresolved. Per the germline V gene, CDR1 is KGHSH and CDR2 is LQKENI. Between the trimmed V and J ends, which lost 6 bases and 0 bases, there was a span of 15 bases. The CDR3 is 17 residues long. Here the CDR3 reads CASSQLPLNSGANVLTF. The CDR3 bases are TGTGCCAGCTCGCAGCTACCTTTAAACTCTGGGGCCAACGTCCTGACTTTC.

The rearrangement joins TRBV9 to TRBJ2-2, with D unclear. The germline gives CDR1 SGDLS, CDR2 YYNGEE. V lost 2 bases and J lost 2, with 10 bases in between. The length of the CDR3 is 15 residues. The CDR3 DNA sequence: TGTGCCAGCAGCGTCCACCTAATTAACACCGGGGAGCTGTTTTTT. Protein product: CASSVHLINTGELFF.

There are a few counts of this clone. The chain links TRBV5-1 to TRBJ2-5; a weak D match, TRBD1 (6 bases). The CDR3 length is 15 residues. V was clipped by 2 bases and J by 1 base, with 12 bases between them. Germline CDR1 SGHRS, CDR2 YFSETQ. The CDR3 bases are TGCGCCAGCAGCTTCCAGGGGTACGTCCAAGAGACCCAGTACTTC. Its protein product is CASSFQGYVQETQYF.

This clone was detected only a few times. The chain combines TRBV5-4 with TRBJ2-1; 10 bases are a match to TRBD2. Looked up from germline, CDR1 is SGHNT and CDR2 is YYREEE (reference sequence). Trimming took 4 bases from V and 1 from J; bases not matched to a gene: 5. CDR3 length: 16 residues. This chain's CDR3 is CASSHLGLASYNEQFF. CDR3 DNA sequence: TGTGCCAGCAGCCACCTGGGACTAGCGTCCTACAATGAGCAGTTCTTC.

The chain combines TRBV25-1 with TRBJ1-6; D is possibly TRBD1 (5 bases). Germline loops: CDR1 MGHDK, CDR2 SYGVNS. Between the trimmed V and J ends, which lost 7 bases and 6 bases, there was a span of 16 bases. The CDR3 has 15 amino acids. The CDR3 loop is CASTLGDRTNSPLHF. The CDR3 DNA sequence: TGTGCCAGCACGCTGGGGGATAGAACTAATTCACCCCTCCACTTT.

The CDR3: CASSETDREMYYGYTF. The DNA of the CDR3 is TGTGCCAGCAGTGAAACTGACAGGGAAATGTACTATGGCTACACCTTC. The V call is TRBV6-1, the J call TRBJ1-2; 7 bases match TRBD1. From germline, CDR1 is MNHNS and CDR2 SASEGT. The CDR3 is made up of 16 amino acids. J was trimmed by 3 bases and V by 2 bases; bases with no gene match: 9.

This clone came up a few times. V usage is TRBV7-9 and J usage is TRBJ2-7; D tentatively reads TRBD1 or TRBD2 (5 bases each). This CDR3 is built from 15 residues. Trimming left V 5 bases short and J 2 bases short, with 16 bases between. The germline CDR1 and CDR2 sequences are SEHNR and FQNEAQ (reference sequence). The DNA of the CDR3 is TGTGCCAGCAGCCCCGTCGTCGGGGCAACCTACGAGCAGTACTTC. It yields the protein CASSPVVGATYEQYF.

This clone appeared a few times. The V call is TRBV19, the J call TRBJ1-6, with D perhaps matching TRBD1 (6 bases). The CDR3 extends over 13 amino acids. The V end lost 9 bases, the J end lost 7 bases, and 13 bases lay between the germline ends. CDR1 LNHDA and CDR2 SQIVND come from the germline V gene (reference sequence). The CDR3 loop is CASTRGENSPLHF. CDR3 bases: TGTGCCAGCACGAGGGGGGAAAATTCACCCCTCCACTTT.

The rearrangement joins TRBV7-9 to TRBJ2-3, with D perhaps given as TRBD1 or TRBD2 (6 bases each). Germline V lookup: CDR1 SEHNR, CDR2 FQNEAQ (reference sequence). The CDR3 runs to 19 residues. The ends were cut back, 7 bases at V and 1 base at J, with 27 bases in the middle. CDR3 protein: CASTKGGIVRRYGTDTQYF. CDR3 DNA: TGTGCCAGCACCAAAGGGGGGATAGTGCGGCGGTATGGCACAGATACGCAGTATTTT.

This clone was seen a handful of times. This sample includes further DNA sequences coding for the same CDR3. The rearrangement links TRBV14 to TRBJ2-3; D remains unclear. This CDR3 spans 11 amino acids. Trimming pared 5 bases from V and 5 bases from J, leaving 5 bases between. The V gene's germline CDR1 is SGHDN and CDR2 FVKESK. DNA of the CDR3: TGTGCCAGCAGCTTAAGAGATACGCAGTATTTT. Amino acids: CASSLRDTQYF.

This clone was picked up a small number of times. CDR3 amino acids: CASSFTRGEPKAYEQYF. In DNA, the CDR3 is TGTGCCAGCAGTTTCACCAGAGGGGAACCGAAGGCCTACGAGCAGTACTTC. The V and J genes are TRBV28 and TRBJ2-7; D possibly uses TRBD1 or TRBD2 (5 bases each). Germline V lookup: CDR1 MDHEN, CDR2 SYDVKM. The CDR3 covers 17 residues. The germline V and J ends were trimmed by 3 bases and 2 bases, with 20 bases remaining between them.

This clone turned up a few times. The genes are TRBV27 and TRBJ1-4, with a tentative D call TRBD1 (5 bases). Germline CDR1 reads MNHEY; CDR2 reads SMNVEV (reference sequence). The germline V and J ends were trimmed by 3 bases and 4 bases, with 9 bases remaining between them. The CDR3 runs 14 residues. CDR3 sequence (DNA): TGTGCCAGCAGTTTTATAGGGGTTAATGAAAAACTGTTTTTT. The encoded protein is CASSFIGVNEKLFF.

In its sample, this clone was seen a few times. The chain is built from TRBV4-1 and TRBJ1-5; D is uncertain. This CDR3 contains 15 residues. CDR1 is MGHRA and CDR2 is YSYEKL in the germline V gene. The V and J ends lost 5 bases and 0 bases respectively, with 11 bases between them. CDR3 DNA sequence: TGCGCCAGCAGCGTATGGGTAGATAGCAATCAGCCCCAGCATTTT. Amino acids: CASSVWVDSNQPQHF.